A single sample is the source of the 9 T cell receptor beta chains below, sequenced in a study of PD-1 blockade in classical Hodgkin lymphoma. The table came from immunoSEQ multiplex PCR; TCRdb's copy has only in-frame clones and leaves some out. The sample lists some 38,000 clones; more than 65% were seen once. Every patient had relapsed following autologous stem cell transplantation, and cohorts differed in brentuximab vedotin exposure. The sequenced sample was peripheral blood mononuclear cells (PBMCs), obtained before the second cycle of nivolumab. These TCRs come from a human donor with classical Hodgkin lymphoma.

V and J are TRBV11-2 and TRBJ2-7; tentatively, D is TRBD2 (6 bases). Trimming shortened V by 5 bases and J by 9 bases, and 17 bases separated the two germline ends. The CDR3 length is 13 residues. Germline CDR1 SGHAT, CDR2 FQNNGV. The DNA of the CDR3 is TGTGCCAGCAGCCAAGACAGCCACGGGGGGCAGTACTTC. Its protein product is CASSQDSHGGQYF.

The chain is built from TRBV7-9 and TRBJ2-2; 9 bases are a match to TRBD1. Germline CDR1 is SEHNR and CDR2 is FQNEAQ (reference sequence). V shed 5 bases, J shed 5 bases, and the junction held 6 bases outside the gene matches. This CDR3 comprises 15 residues. CDR3 protein: CASSKQGATTGELFF. The DNA for the CDR3 is TGTGCCAGCAGCAAACAGGGGGCAACGACCGGGGAGCTGTTTTTT.

The V gene is TRBV7-2, the J gene TRBJ2-5, with a weak D call TRBD2 (6 bases). CDR1 and CDR2 from the germline V gene are SGHTA and FQGNSA. V was clipped by 5 bases and J by 5 bases, with 15 bases between them. CDR3 length: 14 residues. The CDR3 reads CASSQTGVWETQYF. DNA for the CDR3: TGTGCCAGCAGCCAGACGGGGGTTTGGGAGACCCAGTACTTC.

This clone has a handful of counts. This rearrangement joins TRBV5-1 to TRBJ2-5; D remains ambiguous. Germline V gene lookup returns CDR1 SGHRS and CDR2 YFSETQ. This CDR3 spans 15 amino acids. The V and J ends lost 0 bases and 3 bases respectively, with 12 bases between them. The CDR3: CASSLGGSSEETQYF. The CDR3, as DNA: TGCGCCAGCAGCTTGGGAGGCAGCAGTGAAGAGACCCAGTACTTC. The full variable domain, with the rest looked up from reference TRBV5-1 and TRBJ2-5, is KAGVTQTPRYLIKTRGQQVTLSCSPISGHRSVSWYQQTPGQGLQFLFEYFSETQRNKGNFPGRFSGRQFSNSRSEMNVSTLELGDSALYLCASSLGGSSEETQYFGPGTRLLVL.

This chain joins TRBV6-1 and TRBJ1-2; 7 nucleotides line up with TRBD1. Germline trimming cut 6 bases from V and 4 bases from J; bases unmatched to any gene: 8. From germline, CDR1 is MNHNS and CDR2 SASEGT. There are 14 residues in the CDR3. The CDR3 reads CASRPDRARYGYTF. The CDR3 bases are TGTGCCAGCAGACCCGACAGGGCCCGCTATGGCTACACCTTC.

This sequence joins TRBV5-4 and TRBJ2-7; a weak D match, TRBD2 (5 bases). Germline V gene data show CDR1 as SGHNT and CDR2 as YYREEE (reference sequence). The ends were cut back, 6 bases at V and 3 bases at J, with 13 bases in the middle. The CDR3 runs 13 residues. In DNA, the CDR3 is TGTGCCAGCACCTCCAGGACTGGCTACGAGCAGTACTTC. Its protein is CASTSRTGYEQYF.

The chain recombines TRBV15 with TRBJ1-1, with D perhaps matching TRBD1 (5 bases). The CDR3 sequence is 14 residues long. The germline V gene has CDR1 LNHNV and CDR2 YYDKDF (reference sequence). The germline V and J ends were trimmed by 5 bases and 5 bases, with 15 bases remaining between them. CDR3 coding DNA: TGTGCCACCAGCCGCGGGGGGTCAGGGACTGAAGCTTTCTTT. It codes for CATSRGGSGTEAFF.

This sequence joins TRBV9 and TRBJ2-1, with 8 bases fitting TRBD2. Germline CDR1 and CDR2: SGDLS and YYNGEE. J gave up 10 bases and V 0 bases, and 9 bases lay outside the gene matches. The CDR3 length is 15 residues. This CDR3 reads CASSVGNGGALEQFF. CDR3 sequence (DNA): TGTGCCAGCAGCGTAGGTAACGGGGGGGCGCTCGAGCAGTTCTTC.

This chain uses TRBV6-1 with TRBJ2-3, with 9 bases that match TRBD2. The CDR3 runs to 14 residues. The junction had 6 bases not matched to a gene; V was cut back by 6 bases and J by 5 bases. CDR1 is MNHNS, CDR2 SASEGT, per germline. In nucleotides, the CDR3 is TGTGCCAGCAGGCGGGGGGGCCAAGGAGATACGCAGTATTTT. Its translation: CASRRGGQGDTQYF.